This T cell receptor (beta chain) emerged from a study of blood T cells in healthy people across ages. Findings and caveats of the study: Naive and antigen-experienced cells could not be conclusively compared, given unsorted PBMCs.

CDR1 and CDR2 (germline): SGHTS, YDEGEE. The V gene end was trimmed by 1 base and the J gene end by 4 bases; junction bases not matched to a gene: 5. The CDR3 contains 15 residues. Each of the donors had roughly 9.4 milliliters of peripheral blood drawn into EDTA-treated Vacutainer tubes. The use of a sample-barcoded 5' primer and a J-beta primer mix characterized a second PCR of 7 to 11 cycles. Each cDNA molecule, via a template-switch adaptor with 12 random nucleotides, was tagged. From the 5' RACE reads, TCRdb called clonotypes with MiXCR, one entry per CDR3 protein. The sample includes roughly 500,000 distinct CDR3 sequences, approximately 30% seen only once; the top ten take approximately 17%. This clonotype was counted a few times. Its antigen is undetermined.

This receptor was taken from a woman in her seventies in good health. This chain links TRBV5-8 with TRBJ1-2, with 9 bases fitting TRBD1. Sequencing was performed on blood. CDR3 loop: CASSLLGTGSYGYTF. CDR3 bases: TGTGCCAGCAGCTTGTTAGGGACAGGGTCCTATGGCTACACCTTC.